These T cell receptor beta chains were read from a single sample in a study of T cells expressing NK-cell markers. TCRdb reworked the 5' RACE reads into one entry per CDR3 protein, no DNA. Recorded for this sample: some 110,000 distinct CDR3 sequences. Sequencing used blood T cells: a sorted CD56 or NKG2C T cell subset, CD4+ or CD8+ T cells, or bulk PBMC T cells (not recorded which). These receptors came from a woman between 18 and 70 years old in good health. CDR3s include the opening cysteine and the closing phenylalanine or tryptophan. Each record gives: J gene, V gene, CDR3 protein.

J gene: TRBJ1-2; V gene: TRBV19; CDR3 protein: CASSPAWNYGYTF
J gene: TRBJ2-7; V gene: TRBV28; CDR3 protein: CASTELGTYEQYF
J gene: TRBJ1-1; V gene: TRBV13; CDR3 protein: CASSSTGDGTEAFF
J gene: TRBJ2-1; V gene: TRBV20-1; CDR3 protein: CSARDWASIYQDEQFF
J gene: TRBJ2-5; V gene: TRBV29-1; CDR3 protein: CSVDTGEQETQYF
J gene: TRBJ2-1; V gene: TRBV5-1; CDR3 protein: CASSQVDLGDEQFF
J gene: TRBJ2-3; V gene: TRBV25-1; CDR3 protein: CASSEKWGQGLTDTQYF
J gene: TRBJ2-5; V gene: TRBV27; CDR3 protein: CTSSPLWRETQYF
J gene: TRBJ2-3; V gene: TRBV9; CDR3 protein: CASSVAGIPPDTQYF
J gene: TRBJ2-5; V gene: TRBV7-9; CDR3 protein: CASSLADVPQETQYF
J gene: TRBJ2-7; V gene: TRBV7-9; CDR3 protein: CASSVSGGYEQYF
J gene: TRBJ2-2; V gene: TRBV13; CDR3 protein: CASSPIGVVNTGELFF
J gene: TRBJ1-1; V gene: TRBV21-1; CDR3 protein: CARLSNTEAFF
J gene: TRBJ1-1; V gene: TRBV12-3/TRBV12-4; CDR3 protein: CASSLSKGRGNTEAFF
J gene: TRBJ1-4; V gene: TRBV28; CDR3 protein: CASSLSPGGAHEKLFF
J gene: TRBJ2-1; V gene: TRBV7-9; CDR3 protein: CASSTGLAGVFEQFF
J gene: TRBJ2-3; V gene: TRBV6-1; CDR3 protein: CASSEEPTGDTQYF
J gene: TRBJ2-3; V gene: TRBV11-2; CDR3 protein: CASSWMAGGGTDTQYF
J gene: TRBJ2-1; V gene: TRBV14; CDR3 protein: CASSPLGVYNEQFF
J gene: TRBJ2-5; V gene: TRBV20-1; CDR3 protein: CSALDSRDFQETQYF
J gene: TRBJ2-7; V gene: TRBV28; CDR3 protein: CASSFGFANYEQYF
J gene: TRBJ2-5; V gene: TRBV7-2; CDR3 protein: CVSRKPTGLEETQYF
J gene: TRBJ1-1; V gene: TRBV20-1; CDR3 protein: CSASRAGMSVRTEAFF
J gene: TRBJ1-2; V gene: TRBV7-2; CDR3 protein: CASSLLLGGGDGYTF
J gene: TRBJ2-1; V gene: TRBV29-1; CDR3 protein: CSVEVTTGRNYNEQFF
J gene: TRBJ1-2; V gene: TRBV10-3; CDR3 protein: CAISDWVTANYGYTF
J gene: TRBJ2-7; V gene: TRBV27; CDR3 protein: CASSGQEASYEQYF
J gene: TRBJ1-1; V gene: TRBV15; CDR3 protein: CATSRPMNTEAFF
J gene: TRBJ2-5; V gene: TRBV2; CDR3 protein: CASSATTGRQETQYF
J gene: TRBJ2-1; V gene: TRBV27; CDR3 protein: CASSPGLINEQFF
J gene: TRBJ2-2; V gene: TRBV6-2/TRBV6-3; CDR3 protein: CASSYPGSGELFF
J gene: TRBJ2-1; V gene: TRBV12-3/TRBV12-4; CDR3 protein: CASSPTGTSGSSGQFF
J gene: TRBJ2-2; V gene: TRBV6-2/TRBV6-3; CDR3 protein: CASSDDWMSTGELFF
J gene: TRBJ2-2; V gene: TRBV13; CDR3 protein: CASSLYEAPNTGELFF
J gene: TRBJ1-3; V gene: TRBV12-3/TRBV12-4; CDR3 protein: CASSPREPIYF
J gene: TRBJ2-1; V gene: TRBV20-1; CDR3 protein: CSASGQGARNEQFF
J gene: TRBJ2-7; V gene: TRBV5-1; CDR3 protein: CASSFETGRSYEQYF
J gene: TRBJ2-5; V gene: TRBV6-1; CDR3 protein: CASRQGSGETQYF
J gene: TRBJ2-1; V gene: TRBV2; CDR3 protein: CASSGVSDTYNEQFF
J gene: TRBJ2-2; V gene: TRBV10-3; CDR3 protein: CAISGDILHTGELFF
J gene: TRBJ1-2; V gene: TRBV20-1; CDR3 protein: CSARTRGTGDIYGYTF
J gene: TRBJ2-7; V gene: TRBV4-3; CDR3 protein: CASSQFYGGKDEQYF
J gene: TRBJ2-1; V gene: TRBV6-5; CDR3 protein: CASSYARLAGLKGNEQFF
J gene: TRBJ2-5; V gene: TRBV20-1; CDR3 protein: CSARDSDYEETQYF